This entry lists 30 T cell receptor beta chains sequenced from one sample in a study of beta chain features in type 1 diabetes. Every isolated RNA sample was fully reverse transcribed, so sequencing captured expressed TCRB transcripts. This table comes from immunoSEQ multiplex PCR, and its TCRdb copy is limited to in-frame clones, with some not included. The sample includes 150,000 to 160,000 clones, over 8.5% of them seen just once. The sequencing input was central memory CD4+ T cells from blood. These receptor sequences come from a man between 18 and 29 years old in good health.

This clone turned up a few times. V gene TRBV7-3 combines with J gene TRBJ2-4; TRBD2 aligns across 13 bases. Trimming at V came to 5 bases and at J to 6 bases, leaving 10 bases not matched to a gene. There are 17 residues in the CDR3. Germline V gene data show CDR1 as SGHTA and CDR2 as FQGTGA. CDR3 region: CASSPYPTSGGPNIQYF. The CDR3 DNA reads TGTGCCAGCAGCCCTTACCCGACTAGCGGGGGGCCAAACATTCAGTACTTC.

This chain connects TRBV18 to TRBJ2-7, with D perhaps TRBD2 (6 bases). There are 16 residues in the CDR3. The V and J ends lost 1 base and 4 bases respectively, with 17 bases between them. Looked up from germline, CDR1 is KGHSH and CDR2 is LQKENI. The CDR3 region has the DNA TGTGCCAGCTCACCACATCAGCGGGCAGGGAAATACGAGCAGTACTTC. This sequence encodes CASSPHQRAGKYEQYF.

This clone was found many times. CDR3 DNA: TGCGCCAGCAGCTTGGGGGGCTCAGCGGGCAATCAGCCCCAGCATTTT. Protein product: CASSLGGSAGNQPQHF. The chain carries TRBV5-1 and TRBJ1-5, with D perhaps matching TRBD1 (5 bases). The V gene lost 0 bases and the J gene lost 2 bases, with 12 bases spanning the gap. This CDR3 contains 16 residues. Germline CDR1 reads SGHRS; CDR2 reads YFSETQ.

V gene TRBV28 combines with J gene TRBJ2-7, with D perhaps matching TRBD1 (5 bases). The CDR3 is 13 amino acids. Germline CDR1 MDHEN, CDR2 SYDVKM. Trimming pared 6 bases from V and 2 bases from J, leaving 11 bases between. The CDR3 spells CASRLTETYEQYF. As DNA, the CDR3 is TGTGCCAGCAGGTTGACAGAGACCTACGAGCAGTACTTC.

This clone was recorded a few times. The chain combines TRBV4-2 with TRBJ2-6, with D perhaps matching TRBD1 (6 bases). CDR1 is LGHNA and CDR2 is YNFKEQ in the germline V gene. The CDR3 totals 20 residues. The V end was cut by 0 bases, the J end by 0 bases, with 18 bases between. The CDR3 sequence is CASSQEVLVRGFSGANVLTF. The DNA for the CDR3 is TGTGCCAGCAGCCAAGAGGTGCTGGTCAGGGGCTTCTCTGGGGCCAACGTCCTGACTTTC.

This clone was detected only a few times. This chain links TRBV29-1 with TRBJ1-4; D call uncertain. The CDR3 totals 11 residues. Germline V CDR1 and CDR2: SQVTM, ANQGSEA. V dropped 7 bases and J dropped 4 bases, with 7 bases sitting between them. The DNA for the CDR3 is TGCAGCGGGTATGATAATGAAAAACTGTTTTTT. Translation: CSGYDNEKLFF.

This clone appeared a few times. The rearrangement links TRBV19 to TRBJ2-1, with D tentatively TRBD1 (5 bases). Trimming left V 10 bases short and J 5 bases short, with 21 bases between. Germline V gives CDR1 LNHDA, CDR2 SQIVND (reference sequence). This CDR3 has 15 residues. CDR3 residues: CATKAWQGSNNEQFF. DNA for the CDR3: TGTGCCACCAAAGCATGGCAGGGTAGCAACAATGAGCAGTTCTTC.

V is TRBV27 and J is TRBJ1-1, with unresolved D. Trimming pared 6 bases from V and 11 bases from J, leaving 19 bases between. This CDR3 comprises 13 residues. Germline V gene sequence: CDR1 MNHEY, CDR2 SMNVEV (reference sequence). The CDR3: CASSLKRVGEAFF. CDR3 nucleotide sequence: TGTGCCAGCAGCCTGAAGAGGGTTGGGGAGGCTTTCTTT.

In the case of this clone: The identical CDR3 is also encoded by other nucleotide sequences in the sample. CDR3 protein: CATSRDKGYNQPQHF. The CDR3 nucleotides are TGTGCCACCAGCAGAGATAAGGGATACAATCAGCCCCAGCATTTT. The genes are TRBV15 and TRBJ1-5; D is unclear. Trimming pared 0 bases from V and 3 bases from J, leaving 9 bases between. Germline loops: CDR1 LNHNV, CDR2 YYDKDF (reference sequence). This CDR3 contains 15 residues.

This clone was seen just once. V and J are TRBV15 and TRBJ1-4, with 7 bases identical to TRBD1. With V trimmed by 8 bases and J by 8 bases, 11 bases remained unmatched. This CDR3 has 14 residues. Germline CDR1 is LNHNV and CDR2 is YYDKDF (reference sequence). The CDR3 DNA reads TGTGCCACCGCCGGACAGGCAAAAGGGGAAAAACTGTTTTTT. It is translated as CATAGQAKGEKLFF.

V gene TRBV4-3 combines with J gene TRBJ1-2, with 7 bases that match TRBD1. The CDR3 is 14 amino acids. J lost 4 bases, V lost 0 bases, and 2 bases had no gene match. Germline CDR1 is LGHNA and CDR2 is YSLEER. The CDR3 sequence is CASSQENRGYGYTF. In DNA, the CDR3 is TGCGCCAGCAGCCAAGAGAACAGGGGCTATGGCTACACCTTC.

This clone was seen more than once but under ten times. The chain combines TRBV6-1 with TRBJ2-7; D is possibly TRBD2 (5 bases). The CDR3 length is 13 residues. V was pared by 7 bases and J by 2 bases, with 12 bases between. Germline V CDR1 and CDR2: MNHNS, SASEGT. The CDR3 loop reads CASITDGTYEQYF. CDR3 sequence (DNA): TGTGCCAGCATTACGGACGGGACCTACGAGCAGTACTTC.

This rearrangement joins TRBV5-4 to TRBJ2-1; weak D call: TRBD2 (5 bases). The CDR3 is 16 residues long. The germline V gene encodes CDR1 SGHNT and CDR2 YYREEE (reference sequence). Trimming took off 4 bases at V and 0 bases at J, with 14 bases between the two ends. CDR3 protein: CASSPGGLSSYNEQFF. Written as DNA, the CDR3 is TGTGCCAGCAGCCCGGGTGGACTGAGCTCCTACAATGAGCAGTTCTTC.

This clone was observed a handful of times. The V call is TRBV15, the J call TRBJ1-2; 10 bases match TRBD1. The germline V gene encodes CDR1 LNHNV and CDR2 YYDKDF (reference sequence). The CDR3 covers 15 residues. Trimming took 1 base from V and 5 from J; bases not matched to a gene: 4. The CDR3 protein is CATSRVTGQGYGYTF. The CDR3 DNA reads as TGTGCCACCAGCAGAGTCACGGGACAGGGGTATGGCTACACCTTC. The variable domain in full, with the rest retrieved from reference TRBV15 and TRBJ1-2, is DAMVIQNPRYQVTQFGKPVTLSCSQTLNHNVMYWYQQKSSQAPKLLFHYYDKDFNNEADTPDNFQSRRPNTSFCFLDIRSPGLGDTAMYLCATSRVTGQGYGYTFGSGTRLTVV.

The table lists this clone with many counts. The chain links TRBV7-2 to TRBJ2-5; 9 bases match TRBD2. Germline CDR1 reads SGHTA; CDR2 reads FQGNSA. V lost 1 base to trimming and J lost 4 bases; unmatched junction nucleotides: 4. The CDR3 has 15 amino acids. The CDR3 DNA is TGTGCCAGCAGCTTAGGAGCTAGCGGGGCAGAGACCCAGTACTTC. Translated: CASSLGASGAETQYF.

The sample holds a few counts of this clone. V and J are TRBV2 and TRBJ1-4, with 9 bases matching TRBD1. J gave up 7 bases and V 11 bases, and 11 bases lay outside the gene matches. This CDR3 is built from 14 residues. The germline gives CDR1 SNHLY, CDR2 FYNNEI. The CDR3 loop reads CAGRDRTGVEKLFF. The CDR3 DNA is TGTGCCGGACGGGATCGGACAGGGGTTGAAAAACTGTTTTTT.

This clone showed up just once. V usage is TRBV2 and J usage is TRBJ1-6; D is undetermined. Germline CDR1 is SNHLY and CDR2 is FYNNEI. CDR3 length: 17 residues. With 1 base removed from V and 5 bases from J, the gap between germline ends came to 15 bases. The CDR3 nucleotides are TGTGCCAGCAGTGAAGGTGGTGTTCCGCGCCATAATTCACCCCTCCACTTT. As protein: CASSEGGVPRHNSPLHF.

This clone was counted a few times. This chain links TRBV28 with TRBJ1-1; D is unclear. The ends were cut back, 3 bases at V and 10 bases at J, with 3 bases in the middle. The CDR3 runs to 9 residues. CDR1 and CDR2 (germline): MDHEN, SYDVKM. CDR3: CASSFIAFF. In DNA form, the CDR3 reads TGTGCCAGCAGTTTTATAGCTTTCTTT.

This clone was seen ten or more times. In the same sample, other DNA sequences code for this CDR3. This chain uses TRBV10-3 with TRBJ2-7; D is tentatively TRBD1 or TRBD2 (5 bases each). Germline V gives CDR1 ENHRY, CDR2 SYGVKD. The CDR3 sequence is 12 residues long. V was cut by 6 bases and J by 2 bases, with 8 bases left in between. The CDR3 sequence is CAISGTPYEQYF. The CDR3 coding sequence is TGTGCCATCAGCGGGACGCCCTACGAGCAGTACTTC.

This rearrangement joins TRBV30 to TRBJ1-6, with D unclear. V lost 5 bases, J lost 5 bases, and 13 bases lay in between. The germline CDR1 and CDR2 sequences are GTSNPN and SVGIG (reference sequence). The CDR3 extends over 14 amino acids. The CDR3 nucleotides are TGTGCCTGGTGCCGATTGGGCGATAATTCACCCCTCCACTTT. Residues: CAWCRLGDNSPLHF.

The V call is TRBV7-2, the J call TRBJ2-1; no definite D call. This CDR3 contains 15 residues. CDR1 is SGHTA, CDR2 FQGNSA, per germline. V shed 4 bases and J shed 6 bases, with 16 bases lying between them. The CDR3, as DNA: TGTGCCAGCAGCTCCAAGGGCCCCCGTGGCAATGAGCAGTTCTTC. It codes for CASSSKGPRGNEQFF.

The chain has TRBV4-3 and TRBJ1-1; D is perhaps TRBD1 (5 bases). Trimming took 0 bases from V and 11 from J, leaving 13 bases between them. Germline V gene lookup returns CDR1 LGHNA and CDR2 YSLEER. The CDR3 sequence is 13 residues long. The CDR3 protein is CASSQDRIGVAFF. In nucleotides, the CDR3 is TGCGCCAGCAGCCAAGATAGGATAGGGGTTGCTTTCTTT.

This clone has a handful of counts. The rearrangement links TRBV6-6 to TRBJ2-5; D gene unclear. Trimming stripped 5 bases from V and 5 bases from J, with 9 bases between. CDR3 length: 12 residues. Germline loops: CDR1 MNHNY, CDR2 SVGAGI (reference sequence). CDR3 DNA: TGTGCCAGCAGTGATCCGGGCGAGACCCAGTACTTC. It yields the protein CASSDPGETQYF.

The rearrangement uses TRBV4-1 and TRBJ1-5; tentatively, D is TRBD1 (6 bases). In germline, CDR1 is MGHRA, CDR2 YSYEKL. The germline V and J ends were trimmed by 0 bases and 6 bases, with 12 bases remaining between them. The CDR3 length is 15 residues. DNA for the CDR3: TGCGCCAGCAGCCAAGAGGGAGGGGGGACTCAGCCCCAGCATTTT. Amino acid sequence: CASSQEGGGTQPQHF.

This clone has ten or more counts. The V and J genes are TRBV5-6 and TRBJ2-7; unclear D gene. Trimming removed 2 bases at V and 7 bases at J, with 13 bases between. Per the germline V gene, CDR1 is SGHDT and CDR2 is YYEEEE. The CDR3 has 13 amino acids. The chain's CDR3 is CASSLLTTPEQYF. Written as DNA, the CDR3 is TGTGCCAGCAGCTTACTAACTACGCCTGAGCAGTACTTC. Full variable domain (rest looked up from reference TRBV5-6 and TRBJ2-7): DAGVTQSPTHLIKTRGQQVTLRCSPKSGHDTVSWYQQALGQGPQFIFQYYEEEERQRGNFPDRFSGHQFPNYSSELNVNALLLGDSALYLCASSLLTTPEQYFGPGTRLTVT.

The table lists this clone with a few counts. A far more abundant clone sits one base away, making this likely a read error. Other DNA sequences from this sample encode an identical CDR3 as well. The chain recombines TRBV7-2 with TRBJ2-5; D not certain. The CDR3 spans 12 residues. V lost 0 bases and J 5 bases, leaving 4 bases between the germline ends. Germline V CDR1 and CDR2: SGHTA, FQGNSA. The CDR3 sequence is CASSLARETQYF. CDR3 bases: TGTGCCAGCAGCTTAGCGCGGGAGACCCAGTACTTC.

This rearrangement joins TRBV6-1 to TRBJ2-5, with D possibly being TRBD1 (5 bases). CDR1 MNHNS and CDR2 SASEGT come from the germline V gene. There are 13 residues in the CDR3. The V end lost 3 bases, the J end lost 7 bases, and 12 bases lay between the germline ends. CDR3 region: CASSDLTRGTQYF. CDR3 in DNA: TGTGCCAGCAGTGACCTGACAAGGGGGACCCAGTACTTC.

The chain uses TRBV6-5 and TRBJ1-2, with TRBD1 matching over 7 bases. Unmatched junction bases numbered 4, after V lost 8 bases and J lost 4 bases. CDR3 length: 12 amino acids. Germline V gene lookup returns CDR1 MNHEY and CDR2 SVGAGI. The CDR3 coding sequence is TGTGCCAGCCAGGGGGATCCCTATGGCTACACCTTC. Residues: CASQGDPYGYTF.

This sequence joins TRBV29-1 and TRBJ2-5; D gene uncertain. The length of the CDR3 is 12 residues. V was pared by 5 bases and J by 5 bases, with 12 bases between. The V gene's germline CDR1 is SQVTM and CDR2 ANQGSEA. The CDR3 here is CSVWAAEETQYF. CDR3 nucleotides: TGCAGCGTTTGGGCCGCCGAGGAGACCCAGTACTTC.

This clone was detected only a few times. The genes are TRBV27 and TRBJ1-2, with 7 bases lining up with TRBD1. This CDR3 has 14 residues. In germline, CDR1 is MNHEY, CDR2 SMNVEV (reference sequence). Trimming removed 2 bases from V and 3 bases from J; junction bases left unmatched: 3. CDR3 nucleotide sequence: TGTGCCAGCAGTTTAGACAGGGCTCACTATGGCTACACCTTC. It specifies CASSLDRAHYGYTF.